A selection of T cell receptor beta chains follows, all from one sample in a study of T cells expressing NK-cell markers. TCRdb re-called the 5' RACE reads; one entry per CDR3 protein, DNA not given. This sample's clone table lists more than 400,000 distinct CDR3 sequences. Sequencing was done on a sample of blood T cells: a sorted CD56 or NKG2C T cell subset, CD4+ or CD8+ T cells, or bulk PBMC T cells (not recorded which). These receptors all come from a woman between 18 and 69 years old in good health. The CDR3 runs from the conserved cysteine through the conserved F or W. Each record gives: J gene, V gene, CDR3 protein.

J gene: TRBJ1-6
V gene: TRBV12-3/TRBV12-4
CDR3 protein: CASSPGATKRNSPLHF

J gene: TRBJ2-1
V gene: TRBV2
CDR3 protein: CASKGSSGNYNDQFF

J gene: TRBJ2-5
V gene: TRBV23-1
CDR3 protein: CASSPGGLAGDPLQETQYF

J gene: TRBJ2-1
V gene: TRBV12-3/TRBV12-4
CDR3 protein: CASSPRRGSNEQFF

J gene: TRBJ2-2
V gene: TRBV9
CDR3 protein: CASSVGGTPTGELFF

J gene: TRBJ2-1
V gene: TRBV24-1
CDR3 protein: CATSDPNRDEQFF

J gene: TRBJ1-2
V gene: TRBV20-1
CDR3 protein: CSARRTGKDGYTF

J gene: TRBJ2-2
V gene: TRBV5-1
CDR3 protein: CASSLAGRDTGELFF

J gene: TRBJ2-1
V gene: TRBV27
CDR3 protein: CASSRRGASGSIYNEQFF

J gene: TRBJ2-1
V gene: TRBV21-1
CDR3 protein: CASSLNPRQGVNEQFF

J gene: TRBJ2-3
V gene: TRBV5-1
CDR3 protein: CASSLVVLAGSTDTQYF

J gene: TRBJ2-1
V gene: TRBV18
CDR3 protein: CASSPRLRDTVEQFF

J gene: TRBJ1-6
V gene: TRBV27
CDR3 protein: CASSLSGRSPLHF

J gene: TRBJ1-4
V gene: TRBV9
CDR3 protein: CASSAQSGSTNEKLFF

J gene: TRBJ2-7
V gene: TRBV6-2/TRBV6-3
CDR3 protein: CASSYMTGMSYEQYF

J gene: TRBJ2-5
V gene: TRBV12-3/TRBV12-4
CDR3 protein: CASSSQGGETQYF

J gene: TRBJ2-1
V gene: TRBV5-4
CDR3 protein: CASSSFSAGGSRFEQFF

J gene: TRBJ2-1
V gene: TRBV9
CDR3 protein: CASSAALQGKNEQFF

J gene: TRBJ2-1
V gene: TRBV7-3
CDR3 protein: CASSSDRGNSYNEQFF

J gene: TRBJ2-2
V gene: TRBV19
CDR3 protein: CASSIWVGAGELFF

J gene: TRBJ2-1
V gene: TRBV19
CDR3 protein: CASSIPFPLTGPSYNEQFF

J gene: TRBJ2-3
V gene: TRBV7-2
CDR3 protein: CTSSLAYTDTQYF

J gene: TRBJ1-3
V gene: TRBV25-1
CDR3 protein: CASSELANTIYF